Included here is one TCR beta chain sequence, with context. This record comes from a study of blood T cell repertoires in COVID-19. Study as a whole: The origin of the acute and convalescent COVID-19 samples was the United States, Italy and Spain. Nucleic acid was either cDNA or gDNA, and it came from T cells, B-cell-depleted T cells, or PBMCs.

Generated by immunoSEQ multiplex PCR, the TCRdb table keeps only in-frame clones and is missing some. The sample shows 65,000 to 90,000 clones, less than 80% of them seen only once. The junction had 2 bases not matched to a gene; V was cut back by 3 bases and J by 0 bases. Germline V gene lookup returns CDR1 PRHDT and CDR2 FYEKMQ (reference sequence). The CDR3 consists of 15 residues. J is TRBJ2-3 and V is TRBV13; TRBD2 agrees at 8 bases. This TCR came from a man aged 60 to 69 with active or convalescent COVID-19. Sequencing was performed on peripheral blood. CDR3 region: CASSFGGGSTDTQYF. The CDR3 bases are TGTGCCAGCAGCTTTGGCGGGGGGAGCACAGATACGCAGTATTTT.